This T cell receptor beta chain derives from a study of metastatic and nonmetastatic thyroid tumors. Overall study: Across peripheral blood and tumor or nodule tissue samples taken from malignant and benign thyroid patients, the repertoires were compared with one another. Study-wide results and caveats: Patients with malignant thyroid tumors reportedly had significantly higher TCR beta diversity than those with benign nodules, in blood and tumor.

The germline V gene encodes CDR1 KGHSH and CDR2 LQKENI. Trimming cost V 3 bases and J 5 bases, with 8 bases left between them. CDR3 length equals 13 residues. Original handling: The study built a papillary thyroid cancer distant-metastasis classifier from CDR3 differences across clinicopathological groups. TCRdb reprocessed the PCR reads via MiXCR. TCRdb, not the authors, supplied the V and J calls. The sample lists some 23,000 clones, about 25% occurring once. This clone was seen repeatedly, ten times or more. What it binds is not known. Patients had received no treatment of any kind before thyroid surgery.

The sequencing sample was made of tumor tissue. The receptor was isolated from a female donor with papillary thyroid cancer or a benign thyroid nodule (not recorded which). Some clones in this sample may be carry-over from other donors' samples. V is TRBV18 and J is TRBJ1-5; D unclear. The CDR3, as DNA: TGTGCCAGCTCACCCTTATCGGATCAGCCCCAGCATTTT. Translating it yields CASSPLSDQPQHF.